This entry lists 25 T cell receptor beta chains sequenced from one sample in a study of cytomegalovirus exposure and HLA in healthy donors. PCR used 60 Vbeta primers and 13 Jbeta primers. Data came from immunoSEQ multiplex PCR; TCRdb stores just in-frame clones and leaves some out. The sample has 97,000 or so clones, approximately 9% seen once. Sequencing input: PBMCs. These receptors came from a man in his fifties or sixties in good health and CMV-seropositive.

In its sample, this clone was seen a few times. As DNA, the CDR3 is TGTGCCAGCAGCTTGTCACAGTTGAACACTGAAGCTTTCTTT. It encodes CASSLSQLNTEAFF. The rearrangement joins TRBV5-4 to TRBJ1-1; D uncertain. CDR3 length: 14 residues. The V gene's germline CDR1 is SGHNT and CDR2 YYREEE (reference sequence). V was cut by 1 base and J by 0 bases, with 7 bases left in between. Together with reference TRBV5-4 and TRBJ1-1, the CDR3 gives the full variable domain: ETGVTQSPTHLIKTRGQQVTLRCSSQSGHNTVSWYQQALGQGPQFIFQYYREEENGRGNFPPRFSGLQFPNYSSELNVNALELDDSALYLCASSLSQLNTEAFFGQGTRLTVV.

This clone was recorded a few times. The chain joins TRBV19 to TRBJ1-1, with no clear D. Germline-derived CDR1 and CDR2 are LNHDA and SQIVND (reference sequence). CDR3 length: 13 residues. Trimming left V 7 bases short and J 0 bases short, with 9 bases between. The CDR3 is CASTLHMNTEAFF. For the CDR3, the DNA is TGTGCCAGTACACTACACATGAACACTGAAGCTTTCTTT. Looking up the rest from reference TRBV19 and TRBJ1-1 gives the full variable domain: DGGITQSPKYLFRKEGQNVTLSCEQNLNHDAMYWYRQDPGQGLRLIYYSQIVNDFQKGDIAEGYSVSREKKESFPLTVTSAQKNPTAFYLCASTLHMNTEAFFGQGTRLTVV.

The table lists this clone with a few counts. The chain employs TRBV5-3 and TRBJ1-5; 7 bases line up with TRBD1. TRBV5-3 is an ORF for which the function is uncertain. This CDR3 comprises 17 residues. V lost 1 base, J lost 2 bases, and 9 bases stayed unmatched. The DNA for the CDR3 is TGTGCCAGAAGCTTGTGGAGTGACAGGGTACGCAATCAGCCCCAGCATTTT. As protein: CARSLWSDRVRNQPQHF.

This clone was counted only a few times. Additional DNA sequences in this sample encode the identical CDR3. The chain recombines TRBV29-1 with TRBJ1-4, with TRBD1 matching over 11 bases. Germline CDR1 is SQVTM and CDR2 is ANQGSEA. The CDR3 runs 13 residues. V was pared by 6 bases and J by 3 bases, with 0 bases of the junction left unmatched. In DNA, the CDR3 is TGCAGCGTGGGACAGGGGGCTAATGAAAAACTGTTTTTT. This sequence encodes CSVGQGANEKLFF.

This clone turned up a few times. The chain combines TRBV6-5 with TRBJ1-5; D is unresolved. V lost 5 bases, J lost 2 bases, and 7 bases lay in between. Germline CDR1 MNHEY, CDR2 SVGAGI. CDR3 length: 13 residues. CDR3 nucleotide sequence: TGTGCCAGCAGTCTAATGGGCAATCAGCCCCAGCATTTT. Its translation is CASSLMGNQPQHF.

This clone was counted a few times. This rearrangement joins TRBV6-6 to TRBJ2-7, with 13 bases fitting TRBD2. Germline assignment: CDR1 MNHNY and CDR2 SVGAGI (reference sequence). This CDR3 spans 15 amino acids. The V gene end was trimmed by 6 bases and the J gene end by 4 bases; junction bases not matched to a gene: 6. This CDR3 reads CASSPGTSGKYEQYF. CDR3 bases: TGTGCCAGCAGCCCAGGGACTAGCGGGAAGTACGAGCAGTACTTC.

This clone has just a few counts. The chain recombines TRBV21-1 with TRBJ1-1; TRBD1 reflects the table's D call only, with no check against the DNA. TRBV21-1 is flagged as a pseudogene. The CDR3 extends over 13 amino acids. The CDR3 bases are TGTGCCAGCAGCGTAATGACAGGGGCTGAAGCTTTCTTT. Amino acid sequence: CASSVMTGAEAFF.

This clone was counted between two and nine times. The rearrangement links TRBV30 to TRBJ1-1; TRBD1 matches at 8 bases. Per germline, CDR1 GTSNPN and CDR2 SVGIG (reference sequence). The CDR3 contains 14 residues. Trimming took 5 bases from V and 1 from J; bases not matched to a gene: 6. This chain's CDR3 is CAWEWTGSNTEAFF. CDR3 nucleotides: TGTGCCTGGGAATGGACAGGGTCGAACACTGAAGCTTTCTTT.

The rearrangement joins TRBV27 to TRBJ1-1; D is perhaps TRBD1 (6 bases). This CDR3 has 14 amino acids. The V gene's germline CDR1 is MNHEY and CDR2 SMNVEV (reference sequence). V was trimmed by 8 bases and J by 0 bases, leaving 13 bases between them. This CDR3 reads CASGRTEMNTEAFF. CDR3 DNA: TGTGCCAGCGGTCGGACAGAAATGAACACTGAAGCTTTCTTT.

The V call is TRBV2, the J call TRBJ1-2; 8 bases match TRBD1. Germline CDR1 and CDR2: SNHLY and FYNNEI. The CDR3 is made up of 13 amino acids. V shed 8 bases and J 4 bases; nucleotides not matched to a gene: 6. The DNA for the CDR3 is TGTGCCAGCTTGGGACAGGCCAGCTATGGCTACACCTTC. It specifies CASLGQASYGYTF.

The sample holds a few counts of this clone. The chain employs TRBV29-1 and TRBJ2-7; 9 nucleotides align to TRBD2. The CDR3 covers 16 residues. The junction had 8 bases not matched to a gene; V was cut back by 0 bases and J by 2 bases. Germline CDR1 reads SQVTM; CDR2 reads ANQGSEA. CDR3 sequence reads: CSVEDFGAGGTYEQYF. Here the CDR3 DNA reads TGCAGCGTTGAAGACTTTGGAGCGGGAGGCACCTACGAGCAGTACTTC.

The chain is built from TRBV19 and TRBJ2-5; tentative D call: TRBD2 (6 bases). Germline CDR1 reads LNHDA; CDR2 reads SQIVND (reference sequence). This CDR3 has 13 amino acids. The V end was cut by 7 bases, the J end by 3 bases, with 12 bases between. CDR3 sequence (DNA): TGTGCCAGTACCCCTCGGGGGAAAGAGACCCAGTACTTC. Its translation: CASTPRGKETQYF.

This clone was recorded many times. The chain recombines TRBV28 with TRBJ1-1; 7 bases agree with TRBD1. Germline V gene lookup returns CDR1 MDHEN and CDR2 SYDVKM. The CDR3 has 15 residues. V lost 5 bases and J lost 4; bases outside the gene matches: 10. The CDR3 protein is CASSLRDRPSTEAFF. The DNA for the CDR3 is TGTGCCAGCAGTCTTCGGGACAGACCCAGCACTGAAGCTTTCTTT. The full variable domain, with the rest looked up from reference TRBV28 and TRBJ1-1, is DVKVTQSSRYLVKRTGEKVFLECVQDMDHENMFWYRQDPGLGLRLIYFSYDVKMKEKGDIPEGYSVSREKKERFSLILESASTNQTSMYLCASSLRDRPSTEAFFGQGTRLTVV.

V and J are TRBV6-5 and TRBJ2-1, with D maybe TRBD2 (6 bases). V lost 6 bases, J lost 1 base, and 10 bases lay in between. Per the germline V gene, CDR1 is MNHEY and CDR2 is SVGAGI. The CDR3 runs 14 residues. The CDR3 is CASSRLVSYNEQFF. The CDR3 bases are TGTGCCAGCAGCCGACTAGTTTCCTACAATGAGCAGTTCTTC.

The V and J genes are TRBV29-1 and TRBJ2-7, with 7 bases matching TRBD1. Unmatched junction bases numbered 6, after V lost 6 bases and J lost 1 base. This CDR3 has 13 residues. Looked up from germline, CDR1 is SQVTM and CDR2 is ANQGSEA. This chain's CDR3 is CSVKTTGSYEQYF. As DNA, the CDR3 is TGCAGCGTGAAAACGACAGGGTCCTACGAGCAGTACTTC.

For this clone: Other nucleotide sequences from this sample produce the same CDR3. The CDR3: CASSGRQGGTDTQYF. CDR3 DNA sequence: TGTGCCAGCAGTGGCCGACAGGGGGGGACAGATACGCAGTATTTT. The J gene is TRBJ2-3, the V gene TRBV2, with 9 bases fitting TRBD1. J gave up 3 bases and V 4 bases, and 5 bases lay outside the gene matches. The CDR3 spans 15 residues. Looked up from germline, CDR1 is SNHLY and CDR2 is FYNNEI.

This clone has a handful of counts. This rearrangement joins TRBV11-2 to TRBJ2-7, with unresolved D. Germline V gene data show CDR1 as SGHAT and CDR2 as FQNNGV. Trimming took off 5 bases at V and 0 bases at J, with 14 bases between the two ends. The CDR3 is 15 residues long. The CDR3 protein is CASSPRAISSYEQYF. CDR3 DNA: TGTGCCAGCAGCCCACGTGCGATAAGCTCCTACGAGCAGTACTTC.

V usage is TRBV5-1 and J usage is TRBJ1-5, with D uncertain. The CDR3 consists of 15 residues. Germline values: CDR1 SGHRS, CDR2 YFSETQ. V lost 0 bases and J 1 base, leaving 8 bases between the germline ends. The CDR3 loop is CASSLAGGSNQPQHF. The DNA of the CDR3 is TGCGCCAGCAGCTTGGCCGGCGGAAGCAATCAGCCCCAGCATTTT. Variable domain in full (rest from reference TRBV5-1 and TRBJ1-5): KAGVTQTPRYLIKTRGQQVTLSCSPISGHRSVSWYQQTPGQGLQFLFEYFSETQRNKGNFPGRFSGRQFSNSRSEMNVSTLELGDSALYLCASSLAGGSNQPQHFGDGTRLSIL.

This clone was observed a handful of times. The chain is built from TRBV5-1 and TRBJ2-2; TRBD2 matches 7 bases. CDR1 SGHRS and CDR2 YFSETQ come from the germline V gene. This CDR3 is built from 16 residues. With V trimmed by 0 bases and J by 6 bases, 8 bases remained unmatched. The CDR3 sequence: CASSLGLAAGAGELFF. DNA of the CDR3: TGCGCCAGCAGCTTGGGGTTAGCGGCGGGGGCCGGGGAGCTGTTTTTT.

This clone appeared a few times. The J gene is TRBJ1-1, the V gene TRBV7-3, with a possible D match to TRBD1 (5 bases). Germline V CDR1 and CDR2: SGHTA, FQGTGA. The length of the CDR3 is 11 residues. V shed 6 bases and J shed 5 bases, with 7 bases lying between them. This chain's CDR3 is CASSGGTEAFF. CDR3 nucleotides: TGTGCCAGCAGTGGGGGGACTGAAGCTTTCTTT. Looking up the rest from reference TRBV7-3 and TRBJ1-1 gives the full variable domain: GAGVSQTPSNKVTEKGKYVELRCDPISGHTALYWYRQSLGQGPEFLIYFQGTGAADDSGLPNDRFFAVRPEGSVSTLKIQRTERGDSAVYLCASSGGTEAFFGQGTRLTVV.

The V gene is TRBV6-5, the J gene TRBJ2-7; D possibly corresponds to TRBD1 (5 bases). V was cut by 6 bases and J by 4 bases, with 7 bases left in between. The CDR3 consists of 11 residues. Germline V lookup: CDR1 MNHEY, CDR2 SVGAGI. In nucleotides, the CDR3 is TGTGCCAGCAGGGGGCTGTACGAGCAGTACTTC. Translation: CASRGLYEQYF.

The chain carries TRBV4-3 and TRBJ2-1; tentative D call: TRBD2 (5 bases). The germline V and J ends were trimmed by 0 bases and 5 bases, with 8 bases remaining between them. CDR1 is LGHNA and CDR2 is YSLEER in the germline V gene. The CDR3 contains 14 residues. This CDR3 reads CASSQEDGNNEQFF. In DNA, the CDR3 is TGCGCCAGCAGCCAAGAGGACGGGAACAATGAGCAGTTCTTC.

V and J are TRBV29-1 and TRBJ2-7; D is unresolved. The CDR3 consists of 13 residues. The V end was cut by 5 bases, the J end by 3 bases, with 14 bases between. Germline V CDR1 and CDR2: SQVTM, ANQGSEA. CDR3 amino acids: CSVTGSPVYEQYF. Written as DNA, the CDR3 is TGCAGCGTTACCGGTTCTCCGGTCTACGAGCAGTACTTC.

There are a few counts of this clone. The V gene is TRBV10-3, the J gene TRBJ2-1; a possible D gene is TRBD2 (5 bases). This CDR3 is 12 amino acids long. V was pared by 9 bases and J by 5 bases, with 11 bases between. CDR1 ENHRY and CDR2 SYGVKD come from the germline V gene. The CDR3 bases are TGTGCCATGGCTAGCCGGGACAATGAGCAGTTCTTC. Translation gives CAMASRDNEQFF.

This clone was recorded a few times. Other DNA sequences in this specimen translate into the identical CDR3. The chain employs TRBV7-2 and TRBJ1-5; weak D call: TRBD1 (6 bases). CDR1 SGHTA and CDR2 FQGNSA come from the germline V gene. V dropped 5 bases and J dropped 6 bases, with 8 bases sitting between them. This CDR3 has 12 residues. The CDR3 region is CASSLQGQPQHF. The CDR3 DNA reads as TGTGCCAGCAGCCTACAGGGTCAGCCCCAGCATTTT.